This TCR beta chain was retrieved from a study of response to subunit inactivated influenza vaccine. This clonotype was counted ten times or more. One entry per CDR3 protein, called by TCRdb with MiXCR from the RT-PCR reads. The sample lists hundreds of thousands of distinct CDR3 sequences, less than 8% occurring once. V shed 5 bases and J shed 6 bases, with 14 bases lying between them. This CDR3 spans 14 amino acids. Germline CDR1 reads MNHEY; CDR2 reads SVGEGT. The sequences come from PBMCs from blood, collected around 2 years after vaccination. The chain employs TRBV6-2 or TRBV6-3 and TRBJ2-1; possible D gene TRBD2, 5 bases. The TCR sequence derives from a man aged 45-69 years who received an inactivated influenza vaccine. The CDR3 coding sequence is TGTGCCAGCAGTCAAACTAGTGGGCTCAATGAGCAGTTCTTC. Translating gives CASSQTSGLNEQFF.